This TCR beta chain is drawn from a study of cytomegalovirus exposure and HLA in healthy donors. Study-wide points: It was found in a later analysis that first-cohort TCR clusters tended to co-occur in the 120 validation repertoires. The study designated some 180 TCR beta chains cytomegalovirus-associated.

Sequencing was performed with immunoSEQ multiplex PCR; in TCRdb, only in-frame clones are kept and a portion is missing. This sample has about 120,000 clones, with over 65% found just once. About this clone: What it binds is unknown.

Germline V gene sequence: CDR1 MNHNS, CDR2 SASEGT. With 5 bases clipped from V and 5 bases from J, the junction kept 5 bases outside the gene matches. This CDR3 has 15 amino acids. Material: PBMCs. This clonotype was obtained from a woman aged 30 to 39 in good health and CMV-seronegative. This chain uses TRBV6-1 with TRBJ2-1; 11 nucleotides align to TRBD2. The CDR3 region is CASSSRLAGNNEQFF. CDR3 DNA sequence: TGTGCCAGCAGTTCCCGACTAGCGGGGAACAATGAGCAGTTCTTC.